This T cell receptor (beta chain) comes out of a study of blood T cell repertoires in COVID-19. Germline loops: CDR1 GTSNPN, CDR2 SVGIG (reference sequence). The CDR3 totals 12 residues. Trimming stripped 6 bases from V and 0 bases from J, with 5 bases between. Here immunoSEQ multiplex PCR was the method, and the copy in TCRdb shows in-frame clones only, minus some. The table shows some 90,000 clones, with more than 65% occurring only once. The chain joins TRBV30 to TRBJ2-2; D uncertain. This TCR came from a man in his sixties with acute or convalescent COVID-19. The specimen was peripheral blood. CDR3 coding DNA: TGTGCCTGCACAGCGAACACCGGGGAGCTGTTTTTT. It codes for CACTANTGELFF.